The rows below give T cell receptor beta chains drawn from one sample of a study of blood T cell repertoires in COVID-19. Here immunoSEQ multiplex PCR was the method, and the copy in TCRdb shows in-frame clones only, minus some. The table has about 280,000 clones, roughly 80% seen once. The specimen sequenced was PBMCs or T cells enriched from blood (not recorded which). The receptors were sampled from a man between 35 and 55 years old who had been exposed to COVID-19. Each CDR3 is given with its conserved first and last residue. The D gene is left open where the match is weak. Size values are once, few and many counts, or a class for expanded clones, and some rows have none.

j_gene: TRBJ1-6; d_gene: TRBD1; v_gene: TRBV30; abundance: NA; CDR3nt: TGTGCCTGGACAGTCCGGGACAGATATAATTCACCCCTCCACTTT; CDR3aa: CAWTVRDRYNSPLHF
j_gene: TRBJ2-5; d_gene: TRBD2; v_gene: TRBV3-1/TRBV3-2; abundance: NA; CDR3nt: TGTGCCAGCAGCCCTCCAATAGCGGGAGGGCGAGAGACCCAGTACTTC; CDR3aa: CASSPPIAGGRETQYF
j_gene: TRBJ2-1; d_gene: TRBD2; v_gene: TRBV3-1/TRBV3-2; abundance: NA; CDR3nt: TGTGCCAGCAGCCAAGATATGTCTAGCGGGAGGGCATGGTACAATGAGCAGTTCTTC; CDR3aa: CASSQDMSSGRAWYNEQFF
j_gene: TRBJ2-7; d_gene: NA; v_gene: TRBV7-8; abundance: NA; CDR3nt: TGTGCCAGCAGCTTAGAACAGACGGCCACCTACGAGCAGTACTTC; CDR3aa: CASSLEQTATYEQYF
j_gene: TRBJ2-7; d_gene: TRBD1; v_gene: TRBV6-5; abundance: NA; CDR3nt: TGTGCCAGCAGTTACGTTGGGACAGGCGACGAGCAGTACTTC; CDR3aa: CASSYVGTGDEQYF
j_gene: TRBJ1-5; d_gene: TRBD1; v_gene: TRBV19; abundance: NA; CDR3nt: TGTGCCAGTAGTAAGGACAGGGTTGGCAATCAGCCCCAGCATTTT; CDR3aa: CASSKDRVGNQPQHF
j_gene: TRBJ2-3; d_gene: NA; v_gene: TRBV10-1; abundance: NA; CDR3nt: TGCGCCAGCAGTGTTACAGGGCCAGATACGCAGTATTTT; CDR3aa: CASSVTGPDTQYF
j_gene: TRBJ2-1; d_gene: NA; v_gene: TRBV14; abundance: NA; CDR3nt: TGTGCCAGCAGCCCAATAGTTTTATCCCAGGGGGAGCAGTTCTTC; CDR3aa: CASSPIVLSQGEQFF
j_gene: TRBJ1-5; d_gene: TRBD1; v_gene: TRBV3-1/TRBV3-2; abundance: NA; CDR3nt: TGTGCCAGCAGCAGAGGGACAGCCGAGAATCAGCCCCAGCATTTT; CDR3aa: CASSRGTAENQPQHF
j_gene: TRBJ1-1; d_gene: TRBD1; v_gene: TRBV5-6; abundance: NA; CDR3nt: TGTGCCAGCAGCTTGGGGCTTGGGCCAGGGGGCACTGAAGCTTTCTTT; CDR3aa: CASSLGLGPGGTEAFF
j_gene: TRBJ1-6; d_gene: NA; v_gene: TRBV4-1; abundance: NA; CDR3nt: TGCGCCAGCAGCTTAAAACCCACGGGAGGTTCACCCCTCCACTTT; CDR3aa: CASSLKPTGGSPLHF
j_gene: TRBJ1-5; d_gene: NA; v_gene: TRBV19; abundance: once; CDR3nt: TGTGCCAGTAATACAGGGATCCAGCAGCCCCAGCATTTT; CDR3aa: CASNTGIQQPQHF
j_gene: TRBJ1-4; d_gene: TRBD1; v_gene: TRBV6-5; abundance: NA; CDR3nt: TGTGCCAGCAGTTCCGACAGGGTCGGGGAAAAACTGTTTTTT; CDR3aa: CASSSDRVGEKLFF
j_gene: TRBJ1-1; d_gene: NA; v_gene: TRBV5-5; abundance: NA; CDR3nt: TGTGCCAGCAGCTTGGTTCGTCTGAACACTGAAGCTTTCTTT; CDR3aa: CASSLVRLNTEAFF
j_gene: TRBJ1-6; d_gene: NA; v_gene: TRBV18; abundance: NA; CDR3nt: TGTGCCAGCTCACCAGGGGGGAATTCACCCCTCCACTTT; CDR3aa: CASSPGGNSPLHF
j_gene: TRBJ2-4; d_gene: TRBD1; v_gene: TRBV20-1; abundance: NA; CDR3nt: TGCAGTGCTAGTTTGGACAGGGGTTTCGTGAACATTCAGTACTTC; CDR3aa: CSASLDRGFVNIQYF
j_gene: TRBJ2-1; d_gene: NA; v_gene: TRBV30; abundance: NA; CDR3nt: TGTGCCTGGAGGTACATGCGGGGCACACAGGCAAATGAGCAGTTCTTC; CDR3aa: CAWRYMRGTQANEQFF
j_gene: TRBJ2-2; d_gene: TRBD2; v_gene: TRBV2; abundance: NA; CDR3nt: TGTGCCAGCAGCGCCAGCGGGAGCGGGGTCACCGGGGAGCTGTTTTTT; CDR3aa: CASSASGSGVTGELFF
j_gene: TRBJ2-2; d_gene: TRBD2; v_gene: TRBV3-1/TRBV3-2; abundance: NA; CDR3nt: TGTGCCAGCAGCCTAGCGGGAGCTGGGACCGGGGAGCTGTTTTTT; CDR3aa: CASSLAGAGTGELFF
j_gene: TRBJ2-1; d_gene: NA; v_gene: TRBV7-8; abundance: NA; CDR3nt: TGTGCCAGCAGCTCCCCCCCCGGTGAGGGCAATGAGCAGTTCTTC; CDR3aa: CASSSPPGEGNEQFF
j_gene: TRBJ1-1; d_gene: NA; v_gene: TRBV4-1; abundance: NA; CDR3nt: TGCGCCAGCAGCCATCGGGACACACCAAATCGGGCTGAAGCTTTCTTT; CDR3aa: CASSHRDTPNRAEAFF
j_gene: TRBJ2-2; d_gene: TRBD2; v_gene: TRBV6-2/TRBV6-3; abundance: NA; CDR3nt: TGTGCCAGCAGCTTCGCCGGGACTAGCACGACCGGGGAGCTGTTTTTT; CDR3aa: CASSFAGTSTTGELFF
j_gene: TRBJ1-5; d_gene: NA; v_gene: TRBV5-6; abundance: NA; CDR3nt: TGTGCCAGCAGCTCGGACTTCTCGAAAAACTATAGCAATCAGCCCCAGCATTTT; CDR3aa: CASSSDFSKNYSNQPQHF
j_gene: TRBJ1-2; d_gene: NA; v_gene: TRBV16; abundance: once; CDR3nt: TGTGCCAGCAGCCAATCGACCCGGGACTGGGGAACGGGCTACACCTTC; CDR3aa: CASSQSTRDWGTGYTF